This passage covers 8 T cell receptor beta chains from one sample sequenced in a study of cytomegalovirus exposure and HLA in healthy donors. Researchers ran the PCR with 60 Vbeta and 13 Jbeta primers. Assay: immunoSEQ multiplex PCR; the TCRdb copy retains only in-frame clones and omits some. This table holds approximately 69,000 clones, 76% found once. Sequenced sample: PBMCs. The source is a man aged 18 to 29 in good health and CMV-seronegative.

V is TRBV7-2 and J is TRBJ2-5, with a possible D match to TRBD1 (6 bases). Germline CDR1 and CDR2: SGHTA and FQGNSA. This CDR3 is built from 15 residues. V was pared by 1 base and J by 0 bases, with 9 bases between. The CDR3 sequence is CASSLGRGNQETQYF. The CDR3 bases are TGTGCCAGCAGCTTAGGTAGGGGGAACCAAGAGACCCAGTACTTC.

The V call is TRBV27, the J call TRBJ1-2; TRBD1 matches at 7 bases. Germline loops: CDR1 MNHEY, CDR2 SMNVEV (reference sequence). V was clipped by 6 bases and J by 0 bases; unmatched bases: 7. CDR3 size: 15 residues. This chain's CDR3 is CASRATGTANYGYTF. CDR3 DNA: TGTGCCAGCAGAGCTACCGGGACAGCTAACTATGGCTACACCTTC.

V usage is TRBV5-4 and J usage is TRBJ2-3; tentatively, D is TRBD1 (6 bases). The CDR3 runs to 14 residues. V was shortened by 2 bases and J by 0 bases, with 7 bases between the two germline ends. Per germline, CDR1 SGHNT and CDR2 YYREEE (reference sequence). CDR3 protein: CASSFTGSTDTQYF. Written as DNA, the CDR3 is TGTGCCAGCAGCTTTACAGGGAGCACAGATACGCAGTATTTT.

The chain joins TRBV29-1 to TRBJ2-3; TRBD2 agrees at 13 bases. Germline CDR1 reads SQVTM; CDR2 reads ANQGSEA. The CDR3 runs 17 residues. With V trimmed by 3 bases and J by 0 bases, 6 bases remained unmatched. CDR3 sequence reads: CSVDGLAGDTSTDTQYF. CDR3 nucleotide sequence: TGCAGCGTTGACGGACTAGCGGGGGACACTAGCACAGATACGCAGTATTTT.

The chain recombines TRBV9 with TRBJ2-5; 8 nucleotides align to TRBD1. J gave up 2 bases and V 3 bases, and 6 bases lay outside the gene matches. The germline gives CDR1 SGDLS, CDR2 YYNGEE. The CDR3 loop spans 15 amino acids. CDR3 sequence reads: CASSARQGLQETQYF. Here the CDR3 DNA reads TGTGCCAGCAGCGCTCGACAGGGGTTGCAAGAGACCCAGTACTTC.

This clone was counted once. The chain uses TRBV25-1 and TRBJ2-1, with TRBD1 matching over 9 bases. The CDR3 runs to 16 residues. With V trimmed by 5 bases and J by 8 bases, 13 bases remained unmatched. Germline lookup yields CDR1 MGHDK and CDR2 SYGVNS. CDR3 nucleotide sequence: TGTGCCAGCAGTTTTTTTCGGGACAGGGTAGGAGATGAGCAGTTCTTC. Translation: CASSFFRDRVGDEQFF.

V and J are TRBV28 and TRBJ1-4, with D possibly being TRBD1 (5 bases). Trimming left V 5 bases short and J 2 bases short, with 9 bases between. The CDR3 runs 14 residues. From germline, CDR1 is MDHEN and CDR2 SYDVKM. DNA for the CDR3: TGTGCCAGCAGTCTGACAGCGACTAATGAAAAACTGTTTTTT. Its protein product is CASSLTATNEKLFF.

Regarding this clone: Other nucleotide sequences in the sample specify the same CDR3. This sequence joins TRBV25-1 and TRBJ2-1, with a tentative D call TRBD2 (5 bases). The CDR3 covers 14 residues. With 3 bases removed from V and 4 bases from J, the gap between germline ends came to 10 bases. From germline, CDR1 is MGHDK and CDR2 SYGVNS. CDR3 sequence (DNA): TGTGCCAGCAGTGACCCCGGGGATTACAATGAGCAGTTCTTC. Amino acid sequence: CASSDPGDYNEQFF.